Following are 8 T cell receptor beta chains from one sample sequenced in a study of blood T cells in healthy people across ages. Next came a second PCR, run for about 7 to 12 cycles, which used a sample-barcoded 5' primer along with a J-beta primer mix. MiXCR, applied by TCRdb to the 5' RACE reads, yields one record per CDR3 protein. The sample holds over 600,000 distinct CDR3 sequences, around 21% seen once. The sequencing input was blood. The receptors derive from a man between 65 and 85 years old in good health.

The chain combines TRBV20-1 with TRBJ2-5; tentatively, D is TRBD2 (5 bases). Germline values: CDR1 DFQATT, CDR2 SNEGSKA (reference sequence). There are 14 residues in the CDR3. Trimming removed 3 bases from V and 1 base from J, with 12 bases in between. The CDR3: CSASSVGTQETQYF. CDR3 coding DNA: TGCAGTGCTAGTAGCGTCGGTACCCAAGAGACCCAGTACTTC.

This clonotype was detected once. This rearrangement joins TRBV29-1 to TRBJ2-3; 8 bases agree with TRBD1. The germline V gene encodes CDR1 SQVTM and CDR2 ANQGSEA. Trimming took 7 bases from V and 3 from J; bases not matched to a gene: 9. The CDR3 length is 14 residues. The DNA of the CDR3 is TGCAGCGCTCAAAACAGGGGGGTAACAGATACGCAGTATTTT. As protein: CSAQNRGVTDTQYF.

This clonotype occurred a few times. CDR3 nucleotides: TGCAGCGTAGGGACAGGGGGGACTTCCTACGAGCAGTACTTC. Translation gives CSVGTGGTSYEQYF. The chain recombines TRBV29-1 with TRBJ2-5, with 11 bases matching TRBD1. The assigned J gene may be wrong: the sequence end matches TRBJ2-7 better. Germline V gene sequence: CDR1 SQVTM, CDR2 ANQGSEA. CDR3 size: 14 residues.

The gene calls are TRBV20-1 and TRBJ2-3; the D is unclear. There are 14 residues in the CDR3. V gave up 1 base and J gave up 0 bases, with 8 bases separating them. Germline lookup yields CDR1 DFQATT and CDR2 SNEGSKA (reference sequence). The CDR3, as DNA: TGCAGTGCTAGAGTCGACTCCAGCACAGATACGCAGTATTTT. This gives the protein CSARVDSSTDTQYF.

This chain uses TRBV7-9 with TRBJ1-1, with a tentative D call TRBD1 (6 bases). The V end was cut by 6 bases, the J end by 9 bases, with 14 bases between. Germline V gene lookup returns CDR1 SEHNR and CDR2 FQNEAQ (reference sequence). The length of the CDR3 is 12 residues. The CDR3 DNA follows: TGTGCCAGCAGTGATGCCGGGGGGCAAGCTTTCTTT. Translation: CASSDAGGQAFF.

The rearrangement links TRBV11-2 to TRBJ2-5; 10 bases fit TRBD1. Germline trimming cut 1 base from V and 6 bases from J; bases unmatched to any gene: 8. This CDR3 contains 16 residues. Germline assignment: CDR1 SGHAT and CDR2 FQNNGV. The CDR3 loop reads CASSLAGTGAAKTQYF. The CDR3, as DNA: TGTGCCAGCAGCTTAGCTGGGACAGGGGCTGCAAAGACCCAGTACTTC. Combining the CDR3 with reference TRBV11-2 and TRBJ2-5 gives the whole variable domain EAGVAQSPRYKIIEKRQSVAFWCNPISGHATLYWYQQILGQGPKLLIQFQNNGVVDDSQLPKDRFSAERLKGVDSTLKIQPAKLEDSAVYLCASSLAGTGAAKTQYFGPGTRLLVL.

This clonotype occurred a few times. V usage is TRBV7-2 and J usage is TRBJ2-3; D not resolved. Germline V CDR1 and CDR2: SGHTA, FQGNSA. The CDR3 is 14 residues long. V gave up 5 bases and J gave up 4 bases, with 13 bases separating them. For the CDR3, the DNA is TGTGCCAGCAGCCTAGGAAGGGCGGCAGATACGCAGTATTTT. Translation: CASSLGRAADTQYF.

This clonotype was seen only a few times. The gene calls are TRBV18 and TRBJ2-5; a possible D gene is TRBD1 (6 bases). Trimming took off 1 base at V and 5 bases at J, with 14 bases between the two ends. CDR1 is KGHSH and CDR2 is LQKENI in the germline V gene. This CDR3 region has 15 residues. CDR3: CASSPLGTPVETQYF. Written as DNA, the CDR3 is TGTGCCAGCTCACCACTCGGGACACCCGTTGAGACCCAGTACTTC.